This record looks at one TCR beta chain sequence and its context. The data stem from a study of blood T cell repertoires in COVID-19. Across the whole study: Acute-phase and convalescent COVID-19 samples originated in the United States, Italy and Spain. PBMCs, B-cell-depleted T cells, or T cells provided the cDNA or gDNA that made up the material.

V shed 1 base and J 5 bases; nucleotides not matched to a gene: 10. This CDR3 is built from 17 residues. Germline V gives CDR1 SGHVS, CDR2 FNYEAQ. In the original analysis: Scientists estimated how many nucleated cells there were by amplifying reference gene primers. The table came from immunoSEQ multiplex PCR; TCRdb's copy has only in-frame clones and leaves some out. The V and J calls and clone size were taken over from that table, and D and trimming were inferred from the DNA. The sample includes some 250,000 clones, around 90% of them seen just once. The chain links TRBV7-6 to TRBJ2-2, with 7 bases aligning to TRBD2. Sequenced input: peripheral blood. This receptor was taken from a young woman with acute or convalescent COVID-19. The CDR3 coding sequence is TGTGCCAGCAGCTTAGGTGCGGGAGTGACTGGGACCGGGGAGCTGTTTTTT. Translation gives CASSLGAGVTGTGELFF. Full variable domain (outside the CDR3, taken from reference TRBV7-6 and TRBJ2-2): GAGVSQSPRYKVTKRGQDVALRCDPISGHVSLYWYRQALGQGPEFLTYFNYEAQQDKSGLPNDRFSAERPEGSISTLTIQRTEQRDSAMYRCASSLGAGVTGTGELFFGEGSRLTVL.